The rows below give T cell receptor beta chains drawn from one sample of a study of siplizumab effects on memory and regulatory T cells. TCRdb keeps only in-frame clones here, not all; method: immunoSEQ multiplex PCR. The data contain approximately 92,000 clones, roughly 94% of them singletons. Sequenced material: non-Treg CD4+ T cells sorted from blood. The source of these receptors is a human donor in good health. Both conserved end residues are part of each CDR3. Where a row states a size, it is once, few, many or the class of an expanded clone; other rows omit it.

>TRBV28|.|16
CASEQGPLRSSYEQYF
>TRBV27|.|14
CASCSQRGGYGYTF
>TRBV21-1|.|16
CASSKWGQGAADTQYF
>TRBV28|.|12
CASTLAGRGYTF
>TRBV7-9|.|16
CASSLAGEASSYEQYF
>TRBV6-1|.|13
CASSDHKDQPQHF
>TRBV23-1|.|14
CASTHCRTNTEAFF
>TRBV28|.|10
CASGRYEQYF
>TRBV7-9|.|14
CASSPQERNEKLFF
>TRBV28|.|15
CASSPIRGGNTEAFF
>TRBV10-3|.|13
CAIRGNMNTEAFF
>TRBV28|.|13
CASSFQSDYGYTF
>TRBV5-1|.|13
CASSSQGTDTQYF
>TRBV11-3|once|14
CASSLVSRILSAFF
>TRBV14|.|12
CASSPSYTEAFF
>TRBV11-3|.|15
CASSLVGGGPYEQYF
>TRBV9|.|15
CASSVVLRAKNIQYF
>TRBV9|once|16
CASRPTQVGKGNEQFF
>TRBV21-1|.|14
CASNFRGFVHEQYF
>TRBV28|.|12
CATHYLGSPLHF
>TRBV19|.|13
CASSQHLSYEQYF
>TRBV6-1|once|14
CASRIAGSTDTQYF
>TRBV5-1|.|14
CASSLTRNTGELFF
>TRBV10-2|.|14
CASSTYSSYNEQFF
>TRBV4-1|.|16
CASSQVRGPGGNEQFF
>TRBV7-5|.|14
CVRSPRGQGTEAFF
>TRBV28|.|15
CASYPGGEGDSPLHF
>TRBV5-6|.|11
CASTLGYGYTF
>TRBV28|.|11
CASSDRAEQYF
>TRBV27|.|15
CASSFGDRLTGELFF
>TRBV14|few|14
CASSRGRLNTEAFF
>TRBV28|.|12
CALGGGNQPQHF
>TRBV5-8|.|13
CASSLEGANVLTF
>TRBV28|.|14
CASSEPFGKNIQYF
>TRBV19|.|14
CASSLGQGTGELFF
>TRBV15|once|18
CATSRDPGGPSSYNEQFF
>TRBV6-5|.|15
CASSYDRYSGNTIYF
>TRBV28|.|15
CASSSRQGSTYEQYF
>TRBV5-1|.|19
CASSNHHDRSGSGANVLTF
>TRBV5-1|.|14
CASSLGLSSYEQYF
>TRBV2|.|16
CASTGVAGESQETQYF
>TRBV7-9|.|15
CASRDSRLSTDTQYF
>TRBV28|.|15
CASSPGLAGMYEQYF
>TRBV2|.|15
CAVRRGDANTGELFF
>TRBV4-2|.|14
CASSHRAQGEPQHF
>TRBV7-8|.|14
CASSFGDRGYEQYF
>TRBV2|.|12
CASTQNYGEAFF
>TRBV7-9|.|13
CASSLILVDTQYF
>TRBV9|.|13
CASSPQTTGELFF
>TRBV2|.|13
CASNGGRSYEQYF
>TRBV28|once|14
CASTGQGFRDTQYF
>TRBV4-2|.|17
CASSQAPLASPFHEQYF